This T cell receptor (delta chain) emerged from a study of γδ T cells in repeated Plasmodium falciparum infection. Overall study: Donors were malaria-exposed Malian children or age- and gender-matched Australian children. Malian repertoires were sampled cross-sectionally without transmission and longitudinally through febrile malaria.

Study observations and caveats: In Vdelta2-negative, largely Vdelta1+, gammadelta repertoires, repeated controlled infections appeared to drive clonal selection waves. Malian donors came from one small rural village, predominantly one ethnic group.

CDR3 length equals 19 residues. V was cut by 4 bases and J by 3 bases, with 27 bases left in between. Germline CDR1 and CDR2: TSWWSYY and QGS. This clone turned up a few times. The target antigen is unknown. The TCRdb protein comes from a much larger clone and disagrees with this DNA's translation at residue 6, likely due to a read error; the protein given here is derived from the DNA. Vgamma9/Vdelta2+ and Vdelta2-negative gammadelta T cells were flow-sorted from PBMC for bulk sequencing. TCRdb re-called the multiplex PCR reads with CATT. The sample shows 90,000 to 95,000 delta-chain clones, approximately 0.92% of them seen only once.

The chain employs TRDV1 and TRDJ1; D possibly corresponds to TRDD2 (5 bases). The J gene was missing in TCRdb and was found by matching the end of the DNA to germline. This sequence originates from a pool of human donors (malaria-infected and uninfected, not separated). Sequenced input: gamma-delta T cells from blood. This CDR3 reads CALGALPPPGPSYADKLIF. The CDR3 bases are TGTGCTCTTGGGGCCCTCCCTCCTCCCGGTCCTTCGTACGCCGATAAACTCATCTTT.